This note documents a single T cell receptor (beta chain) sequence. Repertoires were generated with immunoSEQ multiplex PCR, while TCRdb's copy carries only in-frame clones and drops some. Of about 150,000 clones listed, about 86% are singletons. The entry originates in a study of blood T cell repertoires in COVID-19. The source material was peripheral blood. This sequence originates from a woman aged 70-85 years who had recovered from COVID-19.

The CDR3: CSASDWGSPSSYNEQFF. The CDR3 DNA reads TGCAGTGCTAGTGACTGGGGCAGCCCGAGCTCCTACAATGAGCAGTTCTTC. The chain employs TRBV20-1 and TRBJ2-1, with D tentatively TRBD1 (5 bases). Germline V gene sequence: CDR1 DFQATT, CDR2 SNEGSKA (reference sequence). Trimming pared 3 bases from V and 0 bases from J, leaving 18 bases between. This CDR3 is built from 17 residues.